The clone carrying this T cell receptor beta chain was recorded a few times. Its antigen is unidentified. The data were obtained in a study of T-cell memory formation after mild COVID-19. Whole-study findings and limits: The appearance of some responding clones in pre-infection memory suggested that cross-reactive memory joined. Those CD4+ clones that contracted were mainly in CM and EM (CD8+ ones in EMRA). A second wave expanding day 15 to 37 was CD4+-biased; contracting clones were balanced.

CDR1 is DFQATT and CDR2 is SNEGSKA in the germline V gene (reference sequence). This CDR3 has 12 residues. V lost 0 bases, J lost 4 bases, and 6 bases lay in between. A single record per CDR3 protein comes from TCRdb applying MiXCR to the 5' RACE reads. The repertoire includes a few hundred thousand distinct CDR3 sequences, under 30% of them detected once, and roughly 12% sits in the top ten. The chain recombines TRBV20-1 with TRBJ1-2, with unresolved D. Sequencing input: PBMCs or a T cell subset sorted from them (not recorded which). The TCR was taken from an adult woman who had mild COVID-19 (a few samples of this study predate the infection). Cell type and time point are not known. The CDR3 region is CSARDGPYGYTF. In DNA, the CDR3 is TGCAGTGCTAGAGACGGACCCTATGGCTACACCTTC.